This TCR beta chain comes out of a study of identical twins. Study conclusions and caveats: Part of the zero-insertion signal could reflect confounding by invariant MAIT and iNKT cells. Conclusions relied on cross-sectional statistical analysis, not following the same donors. A lower insertion count was a feature of abundant cord blood beta clonotypes, with no such feature in memory repertoires. Twin sharing of out-of-frame TCR alpha was underestimated by models in monozygotic pairs.

As to this clonotype: Its antigen is not identified.

Germline lookup yields CDR1 MNHEY and CDR2 SMNVEV (reference sequence). This CDR3 region has 14 residues. V was trimmed by 4 bases and J by 1 base, leaving 10 bases between them. In TCRdb, the 5' RACE reads were re-called with MiXCR into one record per CDR3 protein. The sample lists approximately 690,000 distinct CDR3 sequences, over 5% occurring once. Sequenced material: naive T cells sorted from blood. The sequence derives from a man aged 18 to 29 in good health. This rearrangement joins TRBV27 to TRBJ1-1, with a weak D call TRBD1 (5 bases). In nucleotides, the CDR3 is TGTGCCAGCAGTTCTGCGGGGCAGAACACTGAAGCTTTCTTT. Residues: CASSSAGQNTEAFF.